This note documents a single T cell receptor beta chain sequence. The data were produced by immunoSEQ multiplex PCR, yet TCRdb's version contains in-frame clones alone and is incomplete. The sample has more than 250,000 clones; around 89% are singletons. This record belongs to a study of blood T cell repertoires in COVID-19. The source of this sequence is a woman in her 40s with acute COVID-19. The source material was PBMCs or T cells enriched from blood (not recorded which).

The CDR3 bases are TGTGCCAGCAGTTTAGGTCCTCGGGGGGACGCTTTCTTT. Its protein product is CASSLGPRGDAFF. The chain links TRBV28 to TRBJ1-1, with TRBD1 as a possible D gene (5 bases). CDR3 length equals 13 residues. Between the trimmed V and J ends, which lost 2 bases and 11 bases, there was a span of 15 bases. Germline V gene data show CDR1 as MDHEN and CDR2 as SYDVKM.